The T cell receptor (beta chain) under discussion was sequenced for a study of human T cells and chemical hapten exposure. Time point indicated: patch test 2, 6 weeks after DPC sensitization. Treatment meaning: therapeutic diphenylcyclopropenone sensitization with weekly scalp DPC. Venepuncture was done earlier than the placement of each patch test. TCRdb processed the RACE reads anew with MiXCR; each CDR3 protein has one entry. The repertoire holds roughly 30,000 distinct CDR3 sequences, with around 10% as singletons. In germline, CDR1 is MNHEY, CDR2 SVGEGT. V shed 3 bases and J shed 4 bases, with 9 bases lying between them. This CDR3 region has 13 residues. This clonotype was counted at least ten times.

The sequenced sample was whole blood, obtained in connection with sensitization to the hapten diphenylcyclopropenone (DPC). The origin of this receptor is a man aged 30 to 39 with alopecia areata. Some clones in this sample may be carry-over from other donors' samples. The chain couples TRBV6-2 or TRBV6-3 to TRBJ1-1, with D possibly TRBD1 on 5 matching bases. This CDR3 is CASSYQGSTEAFF. CDR3 nucleotides: TGTGCCAGCAGTTATCAGGGTAGCACTGAAGCTTTCTTT.